In its sample, the clone carrying this TCR beta chain was seen a few times. Its target is unknown. Primers included in the PCR were 60 Vbeta and 13 Jbeta primers. Sequenced by immunoSEQ multiplex PCR; TCRdb stores in-frame clones only, minus some. The table shows around 97,000 clones, with approximately 79% occurring only once. The data are from a study of cytomegalovirus exposure and HLA in healthy donors. Losses at the gene ends were 0 bases for V and 0 bases for J; bases not matched to a gene: 4. The CDR3 has 17 residues. Germline V gene lookup returns CDR1 SGDLS and CDR2 YYNGEE. Points from the study as a whole: Several of the most significant clusters appeared, in a later analysis, to be linked to common viral pathogens. A previous analysis found most TCR beta V segments productive roughly 87% or roughly 30% of the time. Analyses of presence/absence relied on an assumption of roughly uniform sequencing depth across donors.

Specimen: PBMCs. This sequence was found in a man over 45 in good health and CMV-seropositive. This chain joins TRBV9 and TRBJ2-2; TRBD2 agrees at 8 bases. CDR3 bases: TGTGCCAGCAGCGTAGAAGACGGGGGGGCGAACACCGGGGAGCTGTTTTTT. It specifies CASSVEDGGANTGELFF.